The rows below give T cell receptor beta chains drawn from one sample of a study of shared clonotypes between healthy human individuals. The repertoire was sequenced with immunoSEQ multiplex PCR; TCRdb's copy has only in-frame clones and lacks some. The data show nearly 600,000 clones, just under 97% seen once. Sequencing input: naive CD8+ T cells sorted from blood. All receptors come from a woman aged 30 to 39 in good health. Each CDR3 is given with its conserved first and last residue. The D gene is left open where the match is weak. Only part of the rows carry a size: once, few, many, or a class if the clone is expanded.

j_call,v_call,clone_size,d_call,cdr3_nt,cdr3_aa
TRBJ2-7,TRBV6-5,.,TRBD2,TGTGCCAGCAGTCCCGGACTAGCGGGAGACGAGCAGTACTTC,CASSPGLAGDEQYF
TRBJ2-1,TRBV7-3,.,TRBD2,TGTGCCAGCAGCCACGGACTAGCGATCAACCACGACGGCAATGAGCAGTTCTTC,CASSHGLAINHDGNEQFF
TRBJ2-3,TRBV28,.,TRBD2,TGTGCCAGCAGATCTAGCGGGGAAGGAGTTACGCAGTATTTT,CASRSSGEGVTQYF
TRBJ2-1,TRBV28,.,TRBD2,TGTGCCAGCAGTTTAACACTAGCGGCTTACAATGAGCAGTTCTTC,CASSLTLAAYNEQFF
TRBJ2-7,TRBV5-1,.,TRBD2,TGCGCCAGCAGCGAAACCGGGACTAGTACCTACGAGCAGTACTTC,CASSETGTSTYEQYF
TRBJ2-7,TRBV7-6,.,.,TGTGCCAGCAGCTTAGTTGCGACAAATGACGAGCAGTACTTC,CASSLVATNDEQYF
TRBJ1-1,TRBV2,.,.,TGTGCCAGCAGTGAAAGTGGGCATAGGAACACTGAAGCTTTCTTT,CASSESGHRNTEAFF
TRBJ2-1,TRBV6-1,.,TRBD1,TGTGCCAGCACGGGACAGGGGAAAGATGAGCAGTTCTTC,CASTGQGKDEQFF
TRBJ2-1,TRBV28,.,.,TGTGCCAGCAGTTTATACCTCGGACTGGCGCGCAATGAGCAGTTCTTC,CASSLYLGLARNEQFF
TRBJ2-7,TRBV7-9,.,.,.,CASVGPGMYEQYF
TRBJ2-1,TRBV15,.,.,TGTGCCACCAGCACCCGGAACAATGAGCAGTTCTTC,CATSTRNNEQFF
TRBJ1-4,TRBV6-5,.,.,TGTGCCAGCAGAACCCGGGGGGGGACTAATGAAAAACTGTTTTTT,CASRTRGGTNEKLFF
TRBJ2-1,TRBV29-1,.,.,TGCAGCGTTGAAAGATCCTACAATGAGCAGTTCTTC,CSVERSYNEQFF
TRBJ2-1,TRBV5-4,.,TRBD2,TGTGCCAGCAGCACGGGACTAGCCCCAAATGAGCAGTTCTTC,CASSTGLAPNEQFF
TRBJ2-7,TRBV19,.,TRBD2,TGTGCCAGTAGTACTCTAGCGGGCGACTACGAGCAGTACTTC,CASSTLAGDYEQYF
TRBJ1-2,TRBV15,.,.,TGTGCCACCAGCAGAGTGGTGACAGATCCCCTTAACTATGGCTACACCTTC,CATSRVVTDPLNYGYTF
TRBJ2-3,TRBV7-9,.,.,TGTGCCAGCACTTATAGGACTAGCACAGATACGCAGTATTTT,CASTYRTSTDTQYF
TRBJ2-1,TRBV5-6,.,.,TGTGCCAGCAGCTCAAGTTTTGAGTCTGACAATGAGCAGTTCTTC,CASSSSFESDNEQFF
TRBJ2-7,TRBV5-6,.,.,TGTGCCAGCAGCTTTTGGCAGGCGACATACGAGCAGTACTTC,CASSFWQATYEQYF
TRBJ2-7,TRBV9,.,.,TGTGCCAGCTCCGGGTCCGAGGTCGATTCTTACGAGCAGTACTTC,CASSGSEVDSYEQYF
TRBJ2-1,TRBV29-1,.,.,TGCAGCGTTGCCCTACGGGGAGTGTCCAATGAGCAGTTCTTC,CSVALRGVSNEQFF
TRBJ2-2,TRBV7-9,.,.,TGTGCCAGCACCCCGCCCGGGGAGCTGTTTTTT,CASTPPGELFF
TRBJ1-4,TRBV5-5,.,.,TGTGCCAGCAGCACCTCAGGGGAGCGGAATGAAAAACTGTTTTTT,CASSTSGERNEKLFF
TRBJ1-2,TRBV29-1,.,.,TGCAGCGTAGAGGGAGGCTACACCTTC,CSVEGGYTF
TRBJ1-5,TRBV2,.,TRBD1,TGTGCCAGCAGCCGGGACAGGGAATCGGGCAATCAGCCCCAGCATTTT,CASSRDRESGNQPQHF
TRBJ1-5,TRBV10-2,.,.,TGCGCCAGCACCCCGACCAGTAGCAATCAGCCCCAGCATTTT,CASTPTSSNQPQHF
TRBJ2-7,TRBV27,.,.,TGTGCCAGCAGTTTATCGAGCGGGACATATTCCTACGAGCAGTACTTC,CASSLSSGTYSYEQYF
TRBJ2-5,TRBV5-1,.,.,TGCGCCAGCAGCCAAGGGGTGGGCGGTTTCGGACAAGAGACCCAGTACTTC,CASSQGVGGFGQETQYF
TRBJ1-2,TRBV5-6,.,TRBD1,TGTGCCAGCAGCTTCGGGACAGGGGCGCACTATGGCTACACCTTC,CASSFGTGAHYGYTF
TRBJ2-7,TRBV11-2,.,.,TGTGCCAGCGTCGCCGGCCACGAGCAGTACTTC,CASVAGHEQYF
TRBJ1-2,TRBV28,.,.,TGTGCCAGCAGTTTGAGACAGACTAACTATGGCTACACCTTC,CASSLRQTNYGYTF
TRBJ1-2,TRBV5-4,.,TRBD1,TGTGCCAGCAGCCAGACAGGGGGAAGTGGCTACACCTTC,CASSQTGGSGYTF
TRBJ2-3,TRBV4-1,.,.,TGCGCCACGAGTGGGACCAGCACAGATACGCAGTATTTT,CATSGTSTDTQYF
TRBJ2-3,TRBV5-1,.,.,TGCGCCAGCAGCTTGGGGGCCTTCAGCACAGATACGCAGTATTTT,CASSLGAFSTDTQYF
TRBJ1-5,TRBV4-1,.,TRBD1,TGCGCCAGCAGCCACCCGGAGGGACAGAGCAATCAGCCCCAGCATTTT,CASSHPEGQSNQPQHF
TRBJ2-7,TRBV7-9,.,.,TGTGCCAGCAGCCCCTCAATCGAGCAGTACTTC,CASSPSIEQYF
TRBJ2-7,TRBV7-9,.,.,TGTGCCAGCAGCCCCCGCGGGCGGACCTACGAGCAGTACTTC,CASSPRGRTYEQYF
TRBJ2-3,TRBV6-5,once,.,TGTGCCAGCCGACTATTTCAGGGAGGCACAGATACGCAGTATTTT,CASRLFQGGTDTQYF
TRBJ1-5,TRBV5-6,.,.,TGTGCCAGCAGCTTGGGGTTCGAAGGGAATCAGCCCCAGCATTTT,CASSLGFEGNQPQHF
TRBJ2-3,TRBV6-5,.,TRBD2,TGTGCCAGCAGTCCTAGCGGTTGGTCAGATACGCAGTATTTT,CASSPSGWSDTQYF
TRBJ1-5,TRBV28,.,.,TGTGCCAGCAGTACAGGACAGACGAATATAAATCAGCCCCAGCATTTT,CASSTGQTNINQPQHF
TRBJ2-1,TRBV28,once,.,TGTGCCAGCAGTTTTAAGGGAACCTACAATGAGCAGTTCTTC,CASSFKGTYNEQFF
TRBJ2-7,TRBV27,.,.,TGTGCCAGCAGTTTATCCCCCCCAGGGGTATCCTACGAGCAGTACTTC,CASSLSPPGVSYEQYF